What follows is one T cell receptor beta chain and its context. Its specificity is unknown. CDR3-region Arm-PCR and iRepertoire HTBI primers produced the TCR beta libraries. Per the original methods: Looking across samples, the authors found approximately 60 TRBV and 14 TRBJ segments. Each CDR3 protein gets one entry after TCRdb re-called the multiplex PCR reads with MiXCR. TCRdb assigned the V and J calls; the authors' analysis was not used. This table holds around 450,000 distinct CDR3 sequences, 15% to 20% found once. The data belong to a study of regulatory T cells in long-lasting Graves disease. Regarding the study as a whole: Peripheral blood, not thyroid tissue, was the sole material studied. Persistent-disease Graves' patients showed less TCR diversity than new cases. Authors noted too few samples as a limitation.

Time point here: newly diagnosed GD, antithyroid drugs for less than 3 months. Construction of the TCR library relied on RNA isolated from PBMCs. V lost 3 bases to trimming and J lost 13 bases; unmatched junction nucleotides: 10. The length of the CDR3 is 14 residues. Germline V gives CDR1 LNHDA, CDR2 SQIVND (reference sequence). The sample also formed part of further work on T cells in Graves' hyperthyroidism and ophthalmopathy.

The V and J genes are TRBV19 and TRBJ2-1; TRBD1 matches 9 bases. The sample consisted of peripheral blood mononuclear cells (PBMCs), taken at new diagnosis, from a patient treated with antithyroid drugs. The source of this sequence is a man aged 35-49 years with Graves disease. CDR3 bases: TGTGCCAGTAGTATCACAGGGGGCCAGGTAGATCAGTTCTTC. Protein: CASSITGGQVDQFF.